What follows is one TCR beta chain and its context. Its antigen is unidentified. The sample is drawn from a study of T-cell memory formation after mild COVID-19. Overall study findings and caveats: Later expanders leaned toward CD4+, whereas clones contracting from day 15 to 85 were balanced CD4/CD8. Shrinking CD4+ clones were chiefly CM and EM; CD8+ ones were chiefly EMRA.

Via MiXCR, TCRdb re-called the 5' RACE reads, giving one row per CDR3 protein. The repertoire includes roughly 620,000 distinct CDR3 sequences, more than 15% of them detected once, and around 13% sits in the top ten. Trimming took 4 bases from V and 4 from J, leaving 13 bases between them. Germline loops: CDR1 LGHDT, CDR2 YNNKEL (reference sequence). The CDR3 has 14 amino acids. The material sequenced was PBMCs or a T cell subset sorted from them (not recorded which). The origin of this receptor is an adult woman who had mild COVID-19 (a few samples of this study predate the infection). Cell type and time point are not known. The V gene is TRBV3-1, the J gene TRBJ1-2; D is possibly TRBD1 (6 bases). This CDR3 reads CASSPSGGGYGYTF. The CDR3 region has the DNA TGTGCCAGCAGCCCCTCCGGGGGCGGCTATGGCTACACCTTC.